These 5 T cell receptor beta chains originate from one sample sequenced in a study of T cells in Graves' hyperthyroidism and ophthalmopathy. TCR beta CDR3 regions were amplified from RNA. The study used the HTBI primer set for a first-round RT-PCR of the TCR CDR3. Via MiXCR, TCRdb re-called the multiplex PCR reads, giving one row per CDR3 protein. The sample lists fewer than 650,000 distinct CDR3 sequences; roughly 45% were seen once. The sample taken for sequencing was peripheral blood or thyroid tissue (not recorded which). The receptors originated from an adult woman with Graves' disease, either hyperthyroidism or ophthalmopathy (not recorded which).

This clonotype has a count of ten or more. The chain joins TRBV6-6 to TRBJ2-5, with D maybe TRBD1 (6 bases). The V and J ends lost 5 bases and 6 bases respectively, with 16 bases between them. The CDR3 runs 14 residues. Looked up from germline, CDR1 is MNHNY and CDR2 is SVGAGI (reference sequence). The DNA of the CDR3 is TGTGCCAGCAGTGCCGGGACCCAGGGGCAGACCCAGTACTTC. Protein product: CASSAGTQGQTQYF.

The DNA of the CDR3 is TGTGCCAGCAGCTTGGGGACAGGGACCCAGTACTTC. It codes for CASSLGTGTQYF. The genes are TRBV7-9 and TRBJ2-5; 8 nucleotides align to TRBD1. The CDR3 consists of 12 residues. The V segment lost 3 bases and the J segment 7 bases; nucleotides outside the gene matches: 1. Germline-derived CDR1 and CDR2 are SEHNR and FQNEAQ (reference sequence).

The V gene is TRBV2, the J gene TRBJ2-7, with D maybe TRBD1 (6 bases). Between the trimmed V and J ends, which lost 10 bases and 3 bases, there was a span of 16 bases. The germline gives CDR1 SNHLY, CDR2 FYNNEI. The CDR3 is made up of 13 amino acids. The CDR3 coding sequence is TGTGCCAACAGCGAGGACAGATTCTACGAGCAGTACTTC. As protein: CANSEDRFYEQYF.

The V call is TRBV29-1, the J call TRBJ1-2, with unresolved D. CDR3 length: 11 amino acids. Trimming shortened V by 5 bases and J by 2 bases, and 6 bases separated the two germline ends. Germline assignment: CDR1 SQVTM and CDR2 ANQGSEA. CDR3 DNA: TGCAGCGTTCGGAACAACTATGGCTACACCTTC. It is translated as CSVRNNYGYTF. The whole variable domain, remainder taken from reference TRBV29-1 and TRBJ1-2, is SAVISQKPSRDICQRGTSLTIQCQVDSQVTMMFWYRQQPGQSLTLIATANQGSEATYESGFVIDKFPISRPNLTFSTLTVSNMSPEDSSIYLCSVRNNYGYTFGSGTRLTVV.

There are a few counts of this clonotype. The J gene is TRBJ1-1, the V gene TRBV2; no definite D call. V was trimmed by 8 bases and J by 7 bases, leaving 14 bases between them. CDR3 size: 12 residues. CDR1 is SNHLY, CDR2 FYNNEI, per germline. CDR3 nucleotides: TGTGCCAGCCACTCGGACGGCAATGAAGCTTTCTTT. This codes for CASHSDGNEAFF.